In its sample, the clone carrying this T cell receptor beta chain was seen a few times. The data were taken from a study of blood T cell repertoires in COVID-19. Study details: Nucleic acid was either cDNA or gDNA, and it came from T cells, B-cell-depleted T cells, or PBMCs.

Trimming removed 6 bases at V and 5 bases at J, with 14 bases between. This CDR3 region has 15 residues. Germline values: CDR1 SNHLY, CDR2 FYNNEI. The authors' processing: Scientists estimated how many nucleated cells there were by amplifying reference gene primers. The data were produced by immunoSEQ multiplex PCR, yet TCRdb's version contains in-frame clones alone and is incomplete. V and J calls and clone size are copied from that table; D and trimming were computed from the DNA. The profile shows under 150,000 clones, 80% to 85% of them singletons. The chain recombines TRBV2 with TRBJ1-6, with D maybe TRBD1 (6 bases). The sequence was obtained from a man aged 35 to 55 with acute COVID-19. The sequenced material came from PBMCs or T cells enriched from blood (not recorded which). CDR3 DNA: TGTGCCAGCAGGCTCGGACAGCTAAATAATTCACCCCTCCACTTT. Amino acid sequence: CASRLGQLNNSPLHF.